These T cell receptor beta chains were read from a single sample in a study of cytomegalovirus exposure and HLA in healthy donors. TCRdb's copy holds only in-frame clones and misses some; the assay was immunoSEQ multiplex PCR. The table shows under 40,000 clones, with roughly 76% occurring only once. Material: PBMCs. Receptors were obtained from a woman in her forties in good health and CMV-seronegative. The CDR3 runs from the conserved cysteine through the conserved F or W. The D gene is left open where the match is weak. Size is omitted from some rows. Given values are once, few, many or a class for expanded clones.

15	.	TRBV9	.	TRBJ1-1	TGTGCCAGCAGCGTAGGAGGGGGTATGAACACTGAAGCTTTCTTT	CASSVGGGMNTEAFF
12	.	TRBV28	.	TRBJ1-6	TGTGCCAGCAGCCCTTTTAATTCACCCCTCCACTTT	CASSPFNSPLHF
12	.	TRBV7-2	.	TRBJ1-2	TGTGCCAGCAGCTTCAGGGATGGTGGCTACACCTTC	CASSFRDGGYTF
19	.	TRBV15	TRBD2	TRBJ2-5	TGTGCCACCAGCAGAGATCCTTCGGTGAGCGGGGGGGCCACAGAGACCCAGTACTTC	CATSRDPSVSGGATETQYF
16	few	TRBV5-4	.	TRBJ2-3	TGTGCCAGCAGCTTTTTCGGCCTAGCTGCCACAGATACGCAGTATTTT	CASSFFGLAATDTQYF
17	.	TRBV4-1	TRBD1	TRBJ2-4	TGCGCCAGCAGCAACCCGATAAGGGGGCGCGGGCAAAACATTCAGTACTTC	CASSNPIRGRGQNIQYF
14	.	TRBV28	TRBD2	TRBJ2-1	TGTGCCAGCAGCCCTAGCGGGGGGCACAATGAGCAGTTCTTC	CASSPSGGHNEQFF
12	once	TRBV2	.	TRBJ1-2	TGTGCCAGCAGTGAACGGGGCTATGGCTACACCTTC	CASSERGYGYTF
15	.	TRBV7-8	TRBD2	TRBJ2-3	TGTGCCAGCAGTAGACTAGCGGGGGATACAGATACGCAGTATTTT	CASSRLAGDTDTQYF
14	.	TRBV11-1	.	TRBJ2-2	TGTGCCAGCAGCTCAATCCGGGGGAACGGGGAGCTGTTTTTT	CASSSIRGNGELFF
15	.	TRBV6-1	.	TRBJ1-5	TGTGCCAGCAGGACTCGGGGAAATAGCAATCAGCCCCAGCATTTT	CASRTRGNSNQPQHF
13	.	TRBV27	TRBD1	TRBJ2-2	TGTGCCAGCAGGGGGACAGGAGGATGGGAGCTGTTTTTT	CASRGTGGWELFF
14	.	TRBV7-2	TRBD2	TRBJ2-5	TGTGCCAGCAGCCCCAGACTAGCTCAAGAGACCCAGTACTTC	CASSPRLAQETQYF
16	.	TRBV10-1	.	TRBJ1-6	TGCGCCAGCAGTGGTTGGGAGAGCTCCTATAATTCACCCCTCCACTTT	CASSGWESSYNSPLHF
13	.	TRBV9	TRBD1	TRBJ2-2	TGTGCCAGCCGGGACAGGGGCACCGGGGAGCTGTTTTTT	CASRDRGTGELFF
13	.	TRBV7-2	.	TRBJ1-1	TGTGCCAGCAGCTTAGTAGCCGGGGAAAGAACTTTCTTT	CASSLVAGERTFF
14	.	TRBV9	.	TRBJ1-3	TGTGCCAGCAGCGTAGGGCAAACTGGAAACACCATATATTTT	CASSVGQTGNTIYF
15	.	TRBV10-3	.	TRBJ2-2	TGTGCCATCCAGTCACCGGACAAAAGCACCGGGGAGCTGTTTTTT	CAIQSPDKSTGELFF
11	.	TRBV29-1	.	TRBJ1-1	TGCAGCGACCAGGAACGGACTGAAGCTTTCTTT	CSDQERTEAFF
13	.	TRBV6-6	.	TRBJ1-1	TGTGCCAGCGAACCAGGAACGAACACTGAAGCTTTCTTT	CASEPGTNTEAFF
13	few	TRBV6-4	.	TRBJ2-2	TGTGCCAGCAGTGACTCGAGGACCGGGGAGCTGTTTTTT	CASSDSRTGELFF
16	.	TRBV5-1	TRBD1	TRBJ1-4	TGCGCCAGCAGCTTGGTGTCGGGACAGGGGAATGAAAAACTGTTTTTT	CASSLVSGQGNEKLFF
15	.	TRBV6-6	.	TRBJ2-7	TGTGCCAGCACGGAGGGACAGCTATATTCCTACGAGCAGTACTTC	CASTEGQLYSYEQYF
15	.	TRBV5-6	.	TRBJ2-3	TGTGCCAGCAGCTTATGGGGGGATAACACAGATACGCAGTATTTT	CASSLWGDNTDTQYF
15	few	TRBV4-1	.	TRBJ2-2	TGCGCCAGCAGCCAACCCTGGGCAGACACCGGGGAGCTGTTTTTT	CASSQPWADTGELFF
12	.	TRBV29-1	TRBD2	TRBJ2-5	TGCAGCGTCGGGACTAGCGGAGAGACCCAGTACTTC	CSVGTSGETQYF
16	.	TRBV5-8	.	TRBJ1-6	TGTGCCAGCAGCTTGGTTCCAGGAGGGAATAATTCACCCCTCCACTTT	CASSLVPGGNNSPLHF
18	.	TRBV18	TRBD2	TRBJ2-2	TGTGCCAGCTCCCAAGAGGTCACTAGCGGGGGCCACACCGGGGAGCTGTTTTTT	CASSQEVTSGGHTGELFF
14	.	TRBV21-1	.	TRBJ1-4	TGTGCCAGCAGCAACTACAGGGAAGGTGAAAAACTGTTTTTT	CASSNYREGEKLFF
18	.	TRBV28	TRBD2	TRBJ2-6	TGTGCCAGTAGTCCCCTAGCGGGGGCGGAATCTGGGGCCAACGTCCTGACTTTC	CASSPLAGAESGANVLTF
13	.	TRBV6-5	.	TRBJ1-1	TGTGCCAGCAGACCCCTTCACAGGACTGAAGCTTTCTTT	CASRPLHRTEAFF
14	.	TRBV29-1	TRBD1	TRBJ2-5	TGCAGCGTTGAACGAGGGGGCGCCGGAAAGACCCAGTACTTC	CSVERGGAGKTQYF
17	.	TRBV7-2	TRBD2	TRBJ2-5	TGTGCCAGCAGCATAAACGCAGGGACTAGCGGGGGAGAGACCCAGTACTTC	CASSINAGTSGGETQYF
15	.	TRBV19	TRBD1	TRBJ1-6	TGTGCCAGTAGAAGCCGGACAGGGCGCGGTTCACCCCTCCACTTT	CASRSRTGRGSPLHF
14	.	TRBV4-1	TRBD1	TRBJ1-2	TGCGCCAGCAGCTCGGACAGGGTTAACTATGGCTACACCTTC	CASSSDRVNYGYTF
15	.	TRBV28	.	TRBJ1-2	TGTGCCAGCAGTTTGGAGGCAGACGCTTTCCGGGGCTACACCTTC	CASSLEADAFRGYTF
13	once	TRBV7-3	.	TRBJ2-5	TGTGCCAGCAGCCCGGGTCGTGGGGAGACCCAGTACTTC	CASSPGRGETQYF
15	.	TRBV7-2	TRBD1	TRBJ1-5	TGTGCCAGCAGCCGACAGGGGGGGAACAATCAGCCCCAGCATTTT	CASSRQGGNNQPQHF
12	.	TRBV7-9	.	TRBJ2-5	TGTGCCAGCGGAGACAGTGGGGAGACCCAGTACTTC	CASGDSGETQYF
17	.	TRBV14	TRBD2	TRBJ2-2	TGTGCCAGCAGCCAAGAAGTGGGCGGGGGGCACACCGGGGAGCTGTTTTTT	CASSQEVGGGHTGELFF
14	.	TRBV7-9	.	TRBJ1-2	TGTGCCAGCAGCCTCCTCGGGACTAACTATGGCTACACCTTC	CASSLLGTNYGYTF
15	.	TRBV10-3	.	TRBJ2-6	TGTGCCATCAGTGAGCTAGGGGCTGGGGCCGACGTCCTGACTTTC	CAISELGAGADVLTF
13	.	TRBV29-1	TRBD1	TRBJ1-2	TGCAGCGCACTAGACAGGGGAAACTATGGCTACACCTTC	CSALDRGNYGYTF
17	.	TRBV5-3	TRBD1	TRBJ1-1	TGTGCCAGAAGCTGGACAGGGGGCGCCCCCGAGAGCACTGAAGCTTTCTTT	CARSWTGGAPESTEAFF
14	.	TRBV11-2	.	TRBJ1-4	TGTGCCAGCAGCTATACAACAGTACGGGAAAAACTGTTTTTT	CASSYTTVREKLFF
16	.	TRBV19	.	TRBJ1-1	TGTGCCAGTAGTATTATAGGAGAGAGTATGAACACTGAAGCTTTCTTT	CASSIIGESMNTEAFF
15	.	TRBV5-6	.	TRBJ1-4	TGTGCCAGCAGCGAGTCCGGGTCTCCTAATGAAAAACTGTTTTTT	CASSESGSPNEKLFF
11	.	TRBV28	.	TRBJ1-5	TGTGCCAGCAGGTCAGATCAGCCCCAGCATTTT	CASRSDQPQHF
16	.	TRBV5-6	TRBD1	TRBJ1-5	TGTGCCAGCAGCCGACAGGGGGCCGGGGCCCATCAGCCCCAGCATTTT	CASSRQGAGAHQPQHF
12	.	TRBV5-6	.	TRBJ1-5	TGTGCCAGCAGCTTATATAATCAGCCCCAGCATTTT	CASSLYNQPQHF
15	.	TRBV25-1	TRBD1	TRBJ1-1	TGTGCCAGCAGAGTCTCGGGTCAGGGGGGCACTGAAGCTTTCTTT	CASRVSGQGGTEAFF
11	large	TRBV9	.	TRBJ1-2	TGTGCCAGCAGCGCTTTCTATGGCTACACCTTC	CASSAFYGYTF
15	.	TRBV2	TRBD1	TRBJ2-3	TGTGCCAGCCGGGGACAGACCCTAATCACAGATACGCAGTATTTT	CASRGQTLITDTQYF
16	.	TRBV9	.	TRBJ2-2	TGTGCCAGCAGCGTAAAAGTCACAACGAACACCGGGGAGCTGTTTTTT	CASSVKVTTNTGELFF
14	.	TRBV5-6	.	TRBJ1-2	TGTGCCAGCAGCCGAGCGACAGTAAACTATGGCTACACCTTC	CASSRATVNYGYTF
13	.	TRBV25-1	.	TRBJ2-7	TGTGCCAGCAGTGGTACTTACTCCTACGAGCAGTACTTC	CASSGTYSYEQYF
15	.	TRBV7-9	.	TRBJ1-1	TGTGCCAGCAGCTGGGCAGGGGCCATGAACACTGAAGCTTTCTTT	CASSWAGAMNTEAFF
11	.	TRBV19	.	TRBJ1-1	TGTGCCAGTAAGCTAAACACTGAAGCTTTCTTT	CASKLNTEAFF
16	.	TRBV4-1	.	TRBJ2-6	TGCGCCAGCAGCCAAGACGAGTTCTCTGGGGCCAACGTCCTGACTTTC	CASSQDEFSGANVLTF